Listed below are T cell receptor beta chains from one sample, sequenced in a study of T cell responses to AZD1222 COVID-19 vaccine. Method: immunoSEQ multiplex PCR; TCRdb's copy keeps in-frame clones and lacks some. Counted here are tens of thousands of clones, more than 75% occurring once; the ten biggest clones make up 4.2%. Specimen: peripheral blood, collected on day 0 of AZD1222 vaccination. The receptors were gathered from an adult in good health. The CDR3 runs from the conserved cysteine through the conserved F or W. The D gene is left open where the match is weak. Size is omitted from some rows. Given values are once, few, many or a class for expanded clones.

d_gene: TRBD2; j_gene: TRBJ2-7; abundance: few; v_gene: TRBV4-1; CDR3nt: TGCGCCAGCAGCCAGACCGGTCGGGAGGAGGAGCAGTACTTC; CDR3aa: CASSQTGREEEQYF
d_gene: .; j_gene: TRBJ1-1; abundance: .; v_gene: TRBV6-1; CDR3nt: TGTGCCAGCAGTGAAAGAGACCGCACTGAAGCTTTCTTT; CDR3aa: CASSERDRTEAFF
d_gene: TRBD1; j_gene: TRBJ2-7; abundance: once; v_gene: TRBV30; CDR3nt: TGTGCCTGGACCGGGACAGGGGTCCACGAGCAGTACTTC; CDR3aa: CAWTGTGVHEQYF
d_gene: .; j_gene: TRBJ1-5; abundance: .; v_gene: TRBV4-1; CDR3nt: TGCGCCAGCAGCCATGGGGGGGGGAAGGGACAGCCCCAGCATTTT; CDR3aa: CASSHGGGKGQPQHF
d_gene: TRBD1; j_gene: TRBJ1-2; abundance: once; v_gene: TRBV18; CDR3nt: TGTGCCAGCTCACCGGGACAGGGGACGGGCTACACCTTC; CDR3aa: CASSPGQGTGYTF
d_gene: .; j_gene: TRBJ1-3; abundance: .; v_gene: TRBV7-8; CDR3nt: TGTGCCAGCTCTGAGGGAGGTGGAGGGAGCGACTACTCTGGAAACACCATATATTTT; CDR3aa: CASSEGGGGSDYSGNTIYF
d_gene: .; j_gene: TRBJ2-5; abundance: .; v_gene: TRBV3-1/TRBV3-2; CDR3nt: TGTGCCAGCAGCCAAGTTAGGGCCCGGTACCAAGAGACCCAGTACTTC; CDR3aa: CASSQVRARYQETQYF
d_gene: .; j_gene: TRBJ1-4; abundance: .; v_gene: TRBV2; CDR3nt: TGTGCCAGCAGTGAACGAAATCCGGGACGCTCAAGATTTGAAAAACTGTTTTTT; CDR3aa: CASSERNPGRSRFEKLFF
d_gene: .; j_gene: TRBJ1-2; abundance: .; v_gene: TRBV7-8; CDR3nt: TGTGCCAGCAGCTTAGAAGGGGGAACGGGCTACACCTTC; CDR3aa: CASSLEGGTGYTF
d_gene: .; j_gene: TRBJ2-6; abundance: .; v_gene: TRBV19; CDR3nt: TGTGCCAGTAGTATCCGGACCTTATACTCTGGGGCCAACGTCCTGACTTTC; CDR3aa: CASSIRTLYSGANVLTF
d_gene: TRBD1; j_gene: TRBJ2-7; abundance: once; v_gene: TRBV5-4; CDR3nt: TGTGCCAGCAGCTCAGAACAGGGGGTCGGGTACGAGCAGTACTTC; CDR3aa: CASSSEQGVGYEQYF
d_gene: .; j_gene: TRBJ1-3; abundance: .; v_gene: TRBV18; CDR3nt: TGTGCCAGCTCACCGGGGGTCGAGAAACACACCATATATTTT; CDR3aa: CASSPGVEKHTIYF
d_gene: TRBD1; j_gene: TRBJ1-1; abundance: .; v_gene: TRBV6-5; CDR3nt: TGTGCCAGCAAGGGACAGTTCTGGGACACTGAAGCTTTCTTT; CDR3aa: CASKGQFWDTEAFF
d_gene: .; j_gene: TRBJ2-7; abundance: few; v_gene: TRBV6-1; CDR3nt: TGTGCCAGCAGTGAAGCGTTGGCGCAGGAATTCTCCTACGAGCAGTACTTC; CDR3aa: CASSEALAQEFSYEQYF
d_gene: .; j_gene: TRBJ1-2; abundance: .; v_gene: TRBV7-9; CDR3nt: TGTGCCAGCAGCTCGGACTCCAACCCTTACACCTTC; CDR3aa: CASSSDSNPYTF
d_gene: .; j_gene: TRBJ1-2; abundance: .; v_gene: TRBV5-4; CDR3nt: TGTGCCAGCAGCTTGGTACCGGGGGCTGGCTACACCTTC; CDR3aa: CASSLVPGAGYTF